This entry is about one T cell receptor (beta chain). Its antigen is unknown. The J segment lost 11 bases and the V segment lost 0 bases, leaving 12 bases of the junction unmatched. Germline CDR1 and CDR2: LGHNA and YSLEER. CDR3 length: 16 amino acids. The sample comes from a study of glioma-infiltrating T cells after dendritic cell vaccination. The wider study: Patients had newly diagnosed or recurrent glioblastoma and received dendritic cell vaccines. Between about 2002 and 2012, patients got autologous tumor lysate-pulsed dendritic cell vaccines.

PBMC were collected before vaccination, two weeks after the third vaccination, and at progression. The assay was immunoSEQ multiplex PCR, and TCRdb's table has in-frame clones only and misses some. The profile shows around 89,000 clones, 85% to 90% of them singletons. Study-level results: Higher TCR clonality did not directly relate to longer survival.

The clonotype originates from a human donor with glioblastoma. The sequencing here drew on blood, taken before dendritic cell vaccination. The chain combines TRBV4-3 with TRBJ2-1, with 8 bases that match TRBD2. The CDR3 DNA sequence: TGCGCCAGCAGCCAAGATTTGTTGGGCGGGGGGCTCCAGCAGTTCTTC. Amino acid sequence: CASSQDLLGGGLQQFF.